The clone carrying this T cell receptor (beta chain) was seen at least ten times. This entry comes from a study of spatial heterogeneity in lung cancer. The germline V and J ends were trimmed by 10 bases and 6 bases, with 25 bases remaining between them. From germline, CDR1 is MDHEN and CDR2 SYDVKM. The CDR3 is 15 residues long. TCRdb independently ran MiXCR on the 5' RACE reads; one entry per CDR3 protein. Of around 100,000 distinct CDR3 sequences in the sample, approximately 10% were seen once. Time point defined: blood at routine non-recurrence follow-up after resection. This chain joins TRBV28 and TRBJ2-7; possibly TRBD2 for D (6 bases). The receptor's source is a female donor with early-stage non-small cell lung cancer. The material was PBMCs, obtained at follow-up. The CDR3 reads CATLAFWREGREQYF. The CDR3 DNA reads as TGTGCCACCCTGGCGTTTTGGCGGGAAGGTCGCGAGCAGTACTTC. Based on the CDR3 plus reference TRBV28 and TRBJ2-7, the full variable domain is DVKVTQSSRYLVKRTGEKVFLECVQDMDHENMFWYRQDPGLGLRLIYFSYDVKMKEKGDIPEGYSVSREKKERFSLILESASTNQTSMYLCATLAFWREGREQYFGPGTRLTVT.